A single sample is the source of the 22 T cell receptor beta chains below, sequenced in a study of cytomegalovirus exposure and HLA in healthy donors (dated by TCRdb to about 2017). The receptor library was made with the immunoSEQ multiplex PCR assay. For the multiplex PCR, a mixture combining 60 forward primers for TCR Vbeta segments and 13 reverse primers for TCR Jbeta segments was used. TCRdb provides this immuneACCESS table in a form limited to in-frame rearrangements. Some clones are lacking; in checked studies, under half of them reflect an unresolved V gene, and why the rest are absent is not known. Across this sample there are fewer than 150,000 clones, with about 16% seen only once. The leading ten clones occupy 1.9% of the sample. Sequenced sample: PBMCs. The receptors stem from a woman younger than 35 in good health and CMV-seronegative.

This clone was counted between two and nine times. The chain carries TRBV28 and TRBJ2-5; 10 bases align to TRBD2. Germline V gene lookup returns CDR1 MDHEN and CDR2 SYDVKM. This CDR3 has 15 amino acids. The junction had 8 bases not matched to a gene; V was cut back by 5 bases and J by 5 bases. The CDR3: CASSRIQAGGETQYF. The CDR3 bases are TGTGCCAGCAGTCGCATTCAAGCGGGAGGGGAGACCCAGTACTTC.

V is TRBV11-1 and J is TRBJ2-1, with 11 nucleotides matching TRBD2. The CDR3 length is 16 residues. Germline-derived CDR1 and CDR2 are SGHAT and FQDESV (reference sequence). The ends lost 4 bases at V and 7 bases at J; junction bases unmatched: 9. The CDR3 region is CASSSLLAGGWNEQFF. The CDR3 DNA sequence: TGTGCCAGCAGCTCCCTATTAGCGGGAGGGTGGAATGAGCAGTTCTTC. Complete variable domain (other parts from reference TRBV11-1 and TRBJ2-1): EAEVAQSPRYKITEKSQAVAFWCDPISGHATLYWYRQILGQGPELLVQFQDESVVDDSQLPKDRFSAERLKGVDSTLKIQPAELGDSAMYLCASSSLLAGGWNEQFFGPGTRLTVL.

The chain carries TRBV10-2 and TRBJ2-1; TRBD2 might be the D (5 bases). Trimming took off 0 bases at V and 8 bases at J, with 14 bases between the two ends. The CDR3 contains 15 residues. From germline, CDR1 is WSHSY and CDR2 SAAADI. The CDR3 nucleotides are TGCGCCAGCAGTGAGTCGGAAACGGGATATGATGAGCAGTTCTTC. It codes for CASSESETGYDEQFF.

This clone occurred a few times. This chain links TRBV9 with TRBJ2-3, with D tentatively TRBD1 (5 bases). Germline assignment: CDR1 SGDLS and CDR2 YYNGEE. Deletions cut 0 bases from V and 6 bases from J, with 14 bases between. This CDR3 is built from 15 residues. CDR3: CASSVVTGVIDTQYF. The CDR3, as DNA: TGTGCCAGCAGCGTAGTCACAGGAGTGATCGATACGCAGTATTTT.

The J gene is TRBJ2-1, the V gene TRBV4-1; 8 positions agree with TRBD1. V was pared by 1 base and J by 9 bases, with 5 bases of the junction left unmatched. Germline V gene sequence: CDR1 MGHRA, CDR2 YSYEKL. The CDR3 sequence is 14 residues long. The chain's CDR3 is CASSQGQGATEQFF. The CDR3 nucleotides are TGCGCCAGCAGCCAAGGGCAGGGGGCGACTGAGCAGTTCTTC.

This rearrangement joins TRBV28 to TRBJ1-1, with D possibly matching TRBD1 (6 bases). The V gene's germline CDR1 is MDHEN and CDR2 SYDVKM. Trimming pared 2 bases from V and 1 base from J, leaving 8 bases between. The CDR3 sequence is 14 residues long. The CDR3 loop reads CASSLPDRNTEAFF. CDR3 DNA: TGTGCCAGCAGTTTACCGGACAGGAACACTGAAGCTTTCTTT.

The V gene is TRBV28, the J gene TRBJ1-6; no clear D. The CDR3 has 14 amino acids. The germline CDR1 and CDR2 sequences are MDHEN and SYDVKM. The V end was cut by 7 bases, the J end by 6 bases, with 13 bases between. CDR3 in amino acids: CASTGSGTNSPLHF. The CDR3 region has the DNA TGTGCCAGCACCGGATCGGGAACTAATTCACCCCTCCACTTT.

Only a few counts were recorded for this clone. The chain links TRBV30 to TRBJ2-5; weak D call: TRBD1 (5 bases). The CDR3 is 16 amino acids. Between the trimmed V and J ends, which lost 0 bases and 5 bases, there was a span of 19 bases. Germline V gene sequence: CDR1 GTSNPN, CDR2 SVGIG (reference sequence). CDR3 nucleotide sequence: TGTGCCTGGAGTGTAGGGGCCGTCAGAAAAAGGGAGACCCAGTACTTC. This gives the protein CAWSVGAVRKRETQYF.

This clone was observed a few times. The chain has TRBV6-5 and TRBJ2-7; 8 nucleotides line up with TRBD1. The germline CDR1 and CDR2 sequences are MNHEY and SVGAGI. Unmatched junction bases numbered 7, after V lost 6 bases and J lost 3 bases. The CDR3 length is 14 residues. The CDR3 nucleotides are TGTGCCAGCAGACGGGGACAGGCGCACTACGAGCAGTACTTC. This encodes CASRRGQAHYEQYF.

A few counts support this clone. V gene TRBV7-9 combines with J gene TRBJ2-5; D is possibly TRBD1 (6 bases). Germline-derived CDR1 and CDR2 are SEHNR and FQNEAQ (reference sequence). V gave up 6 bases and J gave up 5 bases, with 16 bases separating them. The CDR3 is 14 amino acids. The CDR3 loop is CASRSPTGLETQYF. The CDR3 DNA follows: TGTGCCAGCAGATCCCCCACAGGGCTGGAGACCCAGTACTTC.

The chain uses TRBV21-1 and TRBJ2-7; the table's D call TRBD1 went unverified against the DNA. TRBV21-1 is annotated as a pseudogene. The CDR3 sequence is 18 residues long. CDR3 residues: CASSPSCLRDRATYEQYF. The CDR3 coding sequence is TGTGCCAGCAGCCCTTCCTGCTTACGGGACAGGGCTACCTACGAGCAGTACTTC.

The chain uses TRBV11-3 and TRBJ2-3; weak D call: TRBD1 (5 bases). Germline loops: CDR1 SGHNT, CDR2 YENEEA. This CDR3 has 14 amino acids. V was clipped by 4 bases and J by 0 bases, with 8 bases between them. CDR3 DNA: TGTGCCAGCAGCTCCGGACACAGCACAGATACGCAGTATTTT. It yields the protein CASSSGHSTDTQYF. The whole variable domain, filled in from reference TRBV11-3 and TRBJ2-3, reads EAGVVQSPRYKIIEKKQPVAFWCNPISGHNTLYWYLQNLGQGPELLIRYENEEAVDDSQLPKDRFSAERLKGVDSTLKIQPAELGDSAVYLCASSSGHSTDTQYFGPGTRLTVL.

This clone turned up a few times. V is TRBV12-1 and J is TRBJ1-1; the D call in the table, TRBD1, was not verified against the DNA. TRBV12-1 is termed a pseudogene. The CDR3 sequence is 16 residues long. The CDR3 region has the DNA TGTGCCAGCAGAAATGGGACAGGGGGCGCGGGGACTGAAGCTTTCTTT. Its protein is CASRNGTGGAGTEAFF.

The V gene is TRBV28, the J gene TRBJ1-6; TRBD1 aligns across 7 bases. The CDR3 runs to 14 residues. The junction had 6 bases not matched to a gene; V was cut back by 3 bases and J by 10 bases. Germline lookup yields CDR1 MDHEN and CDR2 SYDVKM. CDR3 region: CASSFRQGKSPLHF. The CDR3 nucleotides are TGTGCCAGCAGTTTCCGACAGGGAAAGTCACCCCTCCACTTT.

On this clone itself: Other DNA sequences of this sample code for an identical CDR3. The V gene is TRBV7-9, the J gene TRBJ2-4, with TRBD2 matching 10 bases. The CDR3 is 14 amino acids. V was pared by 1 base and J by 6 bases, with 0 bases of the junction left unmatched. Germline loops: CDR1 SEHNR, CDR2 FQNEAQ (reference sequence). CDR3 sequence: CASSLVAGGNIQYF. In DNA, the CDR3 is TGTGCCAGCAGCTTAGTAGCGGGGGGAAACATTCAGTACTTC.

This clone was seen more than once but under ten times. The chain uses TRBV27 and TRBJ1-4; no firm D call. The germline CDR1 and CDR2 sequences are MNHEY and SMNVEV (reference sequence). Trimming removed 2 bases from V and 7 bases from J, with 11 bases in between. The CDR3 runs to 14 residues. CDR3 sequence (DNA): TGTGCCAGCAGTTTAGGCAGGTCTGGTGAAAAACTGTTTTTT. Its translation: CASSLGRSGEKLFF.

The chain combines TRBV15 with TRBJ1-1, with D perhaps matching TRBD1 (5 bases). CDR3 length equals 12 residues. Trimming left V 0 bases short and J 10 bases short, with 9 bases between. The germline V gene encodes CDR1 LNHNV and CDR2 YYDKDF (reference sequence). CDR3: CATSRESRVAFF. The CDR3 DNA reads TGTGCCACCAGCAGAGAGAGCAGGGTAGCTTTCTTT.

This clone was observed a few times. The genes are TRBV7-6 and TRBJ2-2; 8 bases match TRBD1. The CDR3 extends over 14 amino acids. V trimming: 2 bases; J trimming: 6 bases; junction bases outside the gene matches: 2. Germline lookup yields CDR1 SGHVS and CDR2 FNYEAQ. The CDR3, as DNA: TGTGCCAGCAGCTTACCCAGGGGGCCCGGGGAGCTGTTTTTT. Translated: CASSLPRGPGELFF.

The chain employs TRBV27 and TRBJ2-1; D gene ambiguous. V was pared by 5 bases and J by 9 bases, with 17 bases between. The germline V gene has CDR1 MNHEY and CDR2 SMNVEV (reference sequence). This CDR3 has 14 residues. This CDR3 is CASSPSGSRGEQFF. The CDR3 coding sequence is TGTGCCAGCAGTCCCTCCGGGTCCCGTGGTGAGCAGTTCTTC.

This clone was recorded once. The CDR3 DNA reads TGTGCCAGCAGCCAAGGACTTGAAGCTTTCTTT. Protein: CASSQGLEAFF. The chain carries TRBV4-2 and TRBJ1-1, with D uncertain. Germline V lookup: CDR1 LGHNA, CDR2 YNFKEQ. The CDR3 sequence is 11 residues long. V shed 1 base and J shed 7 bases, with 4 bases lying between them.

The rearrangement links TRBV7-9 to TRBJ2-3; D gene unclear. CDR1 and CDR2 (germline): SEHNR, FQNEAQ (reference sequence). CDR3 length equals 15 residues. Trimming took 2 bases from V and 2 from J, leaving 11 bases between them. CDR3 nucleotides: TGTGCCAGCAGCTTAAGAGGCCCGAACACAGATACGCAGTATTTT. As protein: CASSLRGPNTDTQYF.

This clone was counted a few times. This chain joins TRBV6-5 and TRBJ2-7; weak D call: TRBD1 (6 bases). The ends were cut back, 5 bases at V and 4 bases at J, with 15 bases in the middle. CDR3 length equals 14 residues. The germline V gene encodes CDR1 MNHEY and CDR2 SVGAGI. CDR3 bases: TGTGCCAGCAGTCTCGGACAGAACGGATACGAGCAGTACTTC. It yields the protein CASSLGQNGYEQYF.